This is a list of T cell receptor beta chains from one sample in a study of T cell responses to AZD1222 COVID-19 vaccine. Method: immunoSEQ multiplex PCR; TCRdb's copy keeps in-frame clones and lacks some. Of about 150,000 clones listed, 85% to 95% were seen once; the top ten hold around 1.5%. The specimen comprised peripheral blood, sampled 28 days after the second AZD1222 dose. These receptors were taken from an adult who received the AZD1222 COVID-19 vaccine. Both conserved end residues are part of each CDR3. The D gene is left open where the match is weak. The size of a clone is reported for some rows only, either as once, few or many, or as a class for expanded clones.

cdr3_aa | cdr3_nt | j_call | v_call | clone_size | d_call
CASSEALLQGAVSYEQYF | TGCGCCAGCAGTGAAGCCCTTCTGCAGGGGGCGGTGAGCTACGAGCAGTACTTC | TRBJ2-7 | TRBV10-2 | - | TRBD1
CASRILTGEADTQYF | TGTGCCAGCAGAATACTGACAGGGGAGGCAGATACGCAGTATTTT | TRBJ2-3 | TRBV27 | - | TRBD1
CASSRTGLGNTEAFF | TGTGCCAGCAGCCGTACAGGGTTGGGGAACACTGAAGCTTTCTTT | TRBJ1-1 | TRBV7-2 | - | -
CASSFPSSGYPGELFF | TGTGCCAGCAGCTTTCCGTCTAGCGGCTACCCCGGGGAGCTGTTTTTT | TRBJ2-2 | TRBV11-2 | - | TRBD2
CASKERDQSTQYF | TGTGCCAGCAAGGAGCGGGACCAGAGTACGCAGTATTTT | TRBJ2-3 | TRBV27 | - | TRBD2
CASSQEAASSYNSPLHF | TGCGCCAGCAGCCAAGAAGCGGCGAGCTCCTATAATTCACCCCTCCACTTT | TRBJ1-6 | TRBV4-1 | - | -
CASGNTEAFF | TGTGCCAGCGGGAACACTGAAGCTTTCTTT | TRBJ1-1 | TRBV12-3/TRBV12-4 | - | -
CASSYILEQFF | TGTGCCAGCAGTTATATCTTGGAGCAGTTCTTC | TRBJ2-1 | TRBV6-2/TRBV6-3 | - | -
CAWSVLRVTEAFF | TGTGCCTGGAGTGTACTCAGGGTCACTGAAGCTTTCTTT | TRBJ1-1 | TRBV30 | - | -
CASTATSGGPFQETQYF | TGCGCCAGCACCGCGACTAGCGGGGGGCCCTTCCAAGAGACCCAGTACTTC | TRBJ2-5 | TRBV4-1 | - | TRBD2
CASSHRSSNEKLFF | TGTGCCAGCAGTCACAGGTCCTCTAATGAAAAACTGTTTTTT | TRBJ1-4 | TRBV28 | - | -
CASSPLPGNSNQPQHF | TGTGCCAGTAGTCCCCTTCCGGGAAATAGCAATCAGCCCCAGCATTTT | TRBJ1-5 | TRBV19 | - | -
CASSHSSSWFNEQFF | TGTGCCAGCAGCCACTCGTCCTCCTGGTTCAATGAGCAGTTCTTC | TRBJ2-1 | TRBV11-3 | - | -
CASSQQTGLKEPQHF | TGCGCCAGCAGCCAACAGACAGGGCTAAAAGAGCCCCAGCATTTT | TRBJ1-5 | TRBV4-1 | - | TRBD1
CASSPREGRVDGYTF | TGTGCCAGCAGCCCTCGGGAGGGCAGGGTAGATGGCTACACCTTC | TRBJ1-2 | TRBV7-6 | - | -
CASSESGGSSYNEQFF | TGCGCCAGCAGTGAGTCGGGCGGGAGCTCCTACAATGAGCAGTTCTTC | TRBJ2-1 | TRBV10-2 | - | TRBD2
CASSLGAGNTIYF | TGTGCCAGCAGTTTGGGGGCTGGAAACACCATATATTTT | TRBJ1-3 | TRBV12-3/TRBV12-4 | - | -
CASISGQMNTEAFF | TGTGCCAGCATTTCGGGACAGATGAACACTGAAGCTTTCTTT | TRBJ1-1 | TRBV6-6 | once | TRBD1
CASSPGLKRSTYNEQFF | TGTGCCAGCAGCCCAGGTTTGAAACGGAGCACCTACAATGAGCAGTTCTTC | TRBJ2-1 | TRBV2 | once | -
CASSGEGASYNEQFF | TGTGCCAGTAGCGGGGAAGGGGCCTCCTACAATGAGCAGTTCTTC | TRBJ2-1 | TRBV19 | - | -
CASLGHTDRVNGYTF | TGTGCCAGTCTGGGCCACACCGACAGGGTAAATGGCTACACCTTC | TRBJ1-2 | TRBV19 | - | TRBD1
CAWSGFVGGFTGELFF | TGTGCCTGGAGTGGCTTTGTGGGGGGATTCACCGGGGAGCTGTTTTTT | TRBJ2-2 | TRBV30 | once | -
CASSFKLAPYNEQFF | TGCGCCAGCAGCTTCAAACTAGCGCCTTACAATGAGCAGTTCTTC | TRBJ2-1 | TRBV5-1 | - | TRBD2
CASSIADSRNTEAFF | TGTGCCAGTAGTATCGCGGACAGCCGGAACACTGAAGCTTTCTTT | TRBJ1-1 | TRBV19 | - | -
CASSFTQGEAYEQYF | TGTGCCAGCAGCTTTACTCAGGGAGAAGCCTACGAGCAGTACTTC | TRBJ2-7 | TRBV27 | - | -
CASSVSSGSSEQFF | TGTGCCAGCAGTGTTTCAAGCGGGAGTTCCGAGCAGTTCTTC | TRBJ2-1 | TRBV2 | - | TRBD2
CASRGTGGGYTF | TGTGCCAGCAGGGGGACAGGGGGAGGCTACACCTTC | TRBJ1-2 | TRBV25-1 | - | TRBD1
CASSELGTSGIFEQYF | TGTGCCAGCAGTGAACTAGGGACTAGCGGGATTTTCGAGCAGTACTTC | TRBJ2-7 | TRBV6-1 | - | TRBD2
CAIRRGTDTQYF | TGCGCCATCAGAAGGGGCACAGATACGCAGTATTTT | TRBJ2-3 | TRBV23-1 | few | -
CASSDRGGGYTF | TGTGCCAGTTCGGACAGGGGAGGAGGCTACACCTTC | TRBJ1-2 | TRBV2 | - | TRBD1
CARSLGGYQETQYF | TGTGCCAGAAGCTTGGGGGGGTACCAAGAGACCCAGTACTTC | TRBJ2-5 | TRBV5-3 | - | -
CASSAGGGSTDTQYF | TGTGCCAGCAGTGCGGGGGGGGGTAGCACAGATACGCAGTATTTT | TRBJ2-3 | TRBV2 | - | TRBD2
CASSLTGTGNQPQHF | TGTGCCAGCTCACTAACCGGGACAGGGAATCAGCCCCAGCATTTT | TRBJ1-5 | TRBV18 | once | TRBD1
CASRTVSGTSNEQFF | TGTGCCAGCAGGACAGTAAGTGGTACATCGAATGAGCAGTTCTTC | TRBJ2-1 | TRBV11-2 | - | -
CASTRRAGGLDTQYF | TGCGCCAGCACCCGTCGAGCGGGAGGTTTAGATACGCAGTATTTT | TRBJ2-3 | TRBV5-1 | - | TRBD2
CASSFGSSPLHF | TGTGCCAGCAGTTTCGGATCTTCACCCCTCCACTTT | TRBJ1-6 | TRBV28 | once | -
CASSAARKKPRKDTQYF | TGTGCCAGCAGCGCGGCACGGAAAAAACCTCGTAAAGATACGCAGTATTTT | TRBJ2-3 | TRBV9 | - | -
CASSLTPSGNTIYF | TGTGCCAGCAGCTTGACACCTTCTGGAAACACCATATATTTT | TRBJ1-3 | TRBV6-5 | - | -
CASRSGTGGSYEQYF | TGTGCCAGTAGATCCGGGACAGGGGGCTCCTACGAGCAGTACTTC | TRBJ2-7 | TRBV19 | - | TRBD1
CASSEDRASLYEQYF | TGTGCCAGTAGTGAGGACAGAGCTTCCCTCTACGAGCAGTACTTC | TRBJ2-7 | TRBV19 | - | -
CATQGGWYGYTF | TGTGCCACCCAGGGGGGTTGGTATGGCTACACCTTC | TRBJ1-2 | TRBV25-1 | - | TRBD1
CASSQRQGNTIYF | TGTGCCAGCAGTCAACGACAGGGAAACACCATATATTTT | TRBJ1-3 | TRBV6-5 | - | -
CASSIGRVSTDTQYF | TGTGCCAGTAGTATAGGGCGGGTTAGCACAGATACGCAGTATTTT | TRBJ2-3 | TRBV19 | - | -
CASSPRQGAINGYTF | TGTGCCAGCAGCCCAAGACAGGGGGCTATAAATGGCTACACCTTC | TRBJ1-2 | TRBV5-4 | - | TRBD1
CATSRGGQGDYEQYF | TGTGCCACCAGCAGAGGGGGACAGGGGGACTACGAGCAGTACTTC | TRBJ2-7 | TRBV15 | - | TRBD1
CASSRQGISYEQYF | TGTGCCAGTAGTAGACAGGGGATTTCCTACGAGCAGTACTTC | TRBJ2-7 | TRBV19 | - | TRBD1
CASSPAGFGYTF | TGTGCCAGCAGCCCGGCAGGGTTTGGCTACACCTTC | TRBJ1-2 | TRBV5-6 | - | -
CASSLEVRPQPQHF | TGTGCCAGCAGCTTAGAAGTGAGGCCTCAGCCCCAGCATTTT | TRBJ1-5 | TRBV7-8 | - | -
CASSLSWGLGTEAFF | TGTGCCAGCAGTTTGTCCTGGGGACTAGGCACTGAAGCTTTCTTT | TRBJ1-1 | TRBV28 | - | -
CAISPESGGHGYTF | TGTGCCATCAGTCCCGAGTCGGGGGGCCATGGCTACACCTTC | TRBJ1-2 | TRBV10-3 | - | -